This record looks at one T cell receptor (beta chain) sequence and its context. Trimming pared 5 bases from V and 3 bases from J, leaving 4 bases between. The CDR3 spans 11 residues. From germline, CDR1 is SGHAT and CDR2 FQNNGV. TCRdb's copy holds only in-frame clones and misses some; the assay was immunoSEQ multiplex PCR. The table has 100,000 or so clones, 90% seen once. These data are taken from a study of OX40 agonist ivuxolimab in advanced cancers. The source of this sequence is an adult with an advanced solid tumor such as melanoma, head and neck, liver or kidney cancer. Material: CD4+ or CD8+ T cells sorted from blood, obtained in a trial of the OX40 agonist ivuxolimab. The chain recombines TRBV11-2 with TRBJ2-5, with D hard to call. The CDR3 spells CASSQEETQYF. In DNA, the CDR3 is TGTGCCAGCAGCCAAGAAGAGACCCAGTACTTC.